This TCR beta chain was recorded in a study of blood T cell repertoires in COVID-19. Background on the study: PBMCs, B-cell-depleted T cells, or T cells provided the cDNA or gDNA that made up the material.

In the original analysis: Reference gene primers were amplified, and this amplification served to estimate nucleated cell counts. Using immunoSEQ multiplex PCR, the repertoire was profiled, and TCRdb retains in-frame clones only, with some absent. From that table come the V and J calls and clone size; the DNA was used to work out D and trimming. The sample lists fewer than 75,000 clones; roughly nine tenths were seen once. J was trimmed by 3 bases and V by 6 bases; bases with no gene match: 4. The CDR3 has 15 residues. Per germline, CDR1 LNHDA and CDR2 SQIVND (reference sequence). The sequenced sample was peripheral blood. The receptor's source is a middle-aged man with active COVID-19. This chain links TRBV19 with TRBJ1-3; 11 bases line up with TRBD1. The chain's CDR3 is CASRSGTGGGNTIYF. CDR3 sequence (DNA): TGTGCCAGTAGAAGCGGGACAGGGGGTGGAAACACCATATATTTT.